This note documents a single T cell receptor (beta chain) sequence. How the authors handled the data: Estimates of nucleated cell counts were drawn from the amplification of reference gene primers. Sequencing used immunoSEQ multiplex PCR; TCRdb keeps in-frame clones, though not all of them. The V and J calls and clone size are taken from that table; D and trimming were inferred from the DNA. Of about 220,000 clones detected, approximately 81% appear once; the ten largest clones hold 2.9%. These data come from a study of blood T cell repertoires in COVID-19. Whole-study context: Sites in the United States, Italy and Spain provided acute and convalescent COVID-19 samples. Sources were T cells, B-cell-depleted T cells, or PBMCs; the material itself was cDNA or gDNA.

The germline gives CDR1 SQVTM, CDR2 ANQGSEA. The CDR3 has 17 residues. J lost 5 bases, V lost 7 bases, and 20 bases had no gene match. The material sequenced was peripheral blood. The sequence was collected from a man aged 50-60 years who had recovered from COVID-19. The chain links TRBV29-1 to TRBJ2-5, with TRBD2 matching 9 bases. DNA for the CDR3: TGCAGCGCCTGGACTAGCGACGGATTATTCGAAGGGGAGACCCAGTACTTC. This encodes CSAWTSDGLFEGETQYF.